These 10 T cell receptor beta chains came from one sample sequenced in a study of T-cell memory formation after mild COVID-19. TCRdb used MiXCR to reprocess the 5' RACE reads, holding one entry per CDR3 protein. This table has roughly 86,000 distinct CDR3 sequences, 10% to 15% appearing once. The sequencing input was PBMCs or a T cell subset sorted from them (not recorded which). The source of these receptors is an adult woman who had mild COVID-19 (a few samples of this study predate the infection). Cell type and time point are not known.

This clonotype turned up a few times. The V call is TRBV10-3, the J call TRBJ2-7; 8 bases agree with TRBD1. The CDR3 totals 13 residues. Germline V gene data show CDR1 as ENHRY and CDR2 as SYGVKD. V dropped 8 bases and J dropped 0; count of bases not matched to a gene: 3. DNA for the CDR3: TGTGCCATCTGGGACAGGAGCTCCTACGAGCAGTACTTC. This gives the protein CAIWDRSSYEQYF.

This clonotype appeared a few times. The chain carries TRBV20-1 and TRBJ2-3; 9 bases map to TRBD2. V shed 1 base, J shed 4 bases, and the junction held 6 bases outside the gene matches. CDR3 length equals 15 residues. CDR1 DFQATT and CDR2 SNEGSKA come from the germline V gene (reference sequence). CDR3 sequence: CSARVGGGAPDTQYF. For the CDR3, the DNA is TGCAGTGCTAGAGTGGGCGGGGGGGCCCCAGATACGCAGTATTTT.

The J gene is TRBJ1-1, the V gene TRBV2, with D perhaps TRBD1 (6 bases). Trimming cost V 10 bases and J 1 base, with 13 bases left between them. Germline CDR1 SNHLY, CDR2 FYNNEI. CDR3 length equals 13 residues. CDR3 loop: CANPGQKNTEAFF. In DNA form, the CDR3 reads TGTGCCAACCCGGGACAAAAGAACACTGAAGCTTTCTTT.

This chain uses TRBV7-9 with TRBJ2-3, with 8 bases fitting TRBD1. Germline loops: CDR1 SEHNR, CDR2 FQNEAQ (reference sequence). The ends lost 5 bases at V and 1 base at J; junction bases unmatched: 8. CDR3 length: 16 amino acids. CDR3 in DNA: TGTGCCAGCAGCACCACTGACAGGGGAGGCACAGATACGCAGTATTTT. Translation gives CASSTTDRGGTDTQYF.

The chain recombines TRBV15 with TRBJ1-5; D unresolved. This CDR3 is built from 15 residues. With 5 bases removed from V and 1 base from J, the gap between germline ends came to 12 bases. Germline V gene sequence: CDR1 LNHNV, CDR2 YYDKDF (reference sequence). The CDR3 spells CATSSERVSNQPQHF. The CDR3, as DNA: TGTGCCACCAGCTCGGAAAGGGTGAGCAATCAGCCCCAGCATTTT.

This rearrangement joins TRBV12-3 or TRBV12-4 to TRBJ2-2, with D unclear. V shed 7 bases and J shed 1 base, with 13 bases lying between them. This CDR3 is built from 15 residues. CDR3 DNA sequence: TGTGCCAGCACGCGGCGCCTCCAGAACACCGGGGAGCTGTTTTTT. This gives the protein CASTRRLQNTGELFF.

The rearrangement uses TRBV7-2 and TRBJ2-5; unclear D gene. The CDR3 is 14 residues long. Trimming left V 1 base short and J 4 bases short, with 10 bases between. CDR1 SGHTA and CDR2 FQGNSA come from the germline V gene. The CDR3, as DNA: TGTGCCAGCAGCTTAGGTTCGGGTCTAGAGACCCAGTACTTC. This translates into CASSLGSGLETQYF.

This chain connects TRBV6-2 or TRBV6-3 to TRBJ2-1; D remains unclear. The CDR3 is 14 residues long. Trimming removed 7 bases at V and 4 bases at J, with 14 bases between. Germline-derived CDR1 and CDR2 are MNHEY and SVGEGT. CDR3 sequence reads: CASTPTALYNEQFF. Written as DNA, the CDR3 is TGTGCCAGCACTCCCACTGCCCTATACAATGAGCAGTTCTTC.

The chain carries TRBV10-3 and TRBJ1-2; 7 bases align to TRBD1. The germline gives CDR1 ENHRY, CDR2 SYGVKD. V shed 0 bases, J shed 4 bases, and the junction held 8 bases outside the gene matches. The CDR3 length is 16 residues. CDR3 nucleotide sequence: TGTGCCATCAGTGAGTCCACGGGGACAGAGCCCTATGGCTACACCTTC. Amino acids: CAISESTGTEPYGYTF.

The DNA for the CDR3 is TGTGCCAGCAGTTACGTCGACAGGAACACTGAAGCTTTCTTT. Protein sequence: CASSYVDRNTEAFF. The gene calls are TRBV6-5 and TRBJ1-1; D may be TRBD1 (5 bases). V lost 2 bases to trimming and J lost 1 base, with 8 bases between them. Germline assignment: CDR1 MNHEY and CDR2 SVGAGI. The CDR3 totals 14 residues.